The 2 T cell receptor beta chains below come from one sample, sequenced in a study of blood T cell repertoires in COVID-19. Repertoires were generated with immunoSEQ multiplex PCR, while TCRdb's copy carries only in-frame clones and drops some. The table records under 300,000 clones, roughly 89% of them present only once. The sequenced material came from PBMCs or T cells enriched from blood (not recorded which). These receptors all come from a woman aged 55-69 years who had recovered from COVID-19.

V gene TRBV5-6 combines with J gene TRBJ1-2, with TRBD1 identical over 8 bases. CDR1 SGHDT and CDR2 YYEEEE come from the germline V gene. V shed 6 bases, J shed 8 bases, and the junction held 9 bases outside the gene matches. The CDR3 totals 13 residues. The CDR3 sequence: CASIRQGAEGYTF. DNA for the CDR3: TGTGCCAGCATCCGCCAGGGGGCGGAGGGCTACACCTTC.

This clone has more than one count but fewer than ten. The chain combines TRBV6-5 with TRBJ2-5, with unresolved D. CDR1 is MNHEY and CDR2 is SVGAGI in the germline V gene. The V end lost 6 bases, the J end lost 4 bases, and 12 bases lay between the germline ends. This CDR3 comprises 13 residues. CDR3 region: CASSPDLGETQYF. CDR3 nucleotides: TGTGCCAGCAGCCCCGACTTAGGAGAGACCCAGTACTTC.